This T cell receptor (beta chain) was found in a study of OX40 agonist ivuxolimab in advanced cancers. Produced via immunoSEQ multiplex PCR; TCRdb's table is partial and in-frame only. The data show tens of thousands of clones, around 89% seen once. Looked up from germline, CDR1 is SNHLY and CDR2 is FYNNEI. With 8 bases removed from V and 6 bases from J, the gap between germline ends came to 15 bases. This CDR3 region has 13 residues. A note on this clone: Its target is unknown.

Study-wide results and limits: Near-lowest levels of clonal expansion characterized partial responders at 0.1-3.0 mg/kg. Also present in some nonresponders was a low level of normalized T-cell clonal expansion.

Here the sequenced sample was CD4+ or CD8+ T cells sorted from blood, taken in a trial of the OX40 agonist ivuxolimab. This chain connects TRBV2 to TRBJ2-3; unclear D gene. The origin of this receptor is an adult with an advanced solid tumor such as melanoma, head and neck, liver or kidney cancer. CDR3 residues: CASVRGPGDTQYF. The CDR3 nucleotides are TGTGCCAGCGTTCGCGGCCCGGGTGATACGCAGTATTTT.